This TCR beta chain was documented in a study of blood T cell repertoires in COVID-19. Study context: Sample material is recorded as cDNA or gDNA derived from T cells, B-cell-depleted T cells, or PBMCs.

V was shortened by 3 bases and J by 5 bases, with 13 bases between the two germline ends. Per the germline V gene, CDR1 is MNHEY and CDR2 is SVGEGT. The CDR3 runs to 14 residues. In the original analysis: Estimates of nucleated cell counts were drawn from the amplification of reference gene primers. The assay was immunoSEQ multiplex PCR, and TCRdb's table has in-frame clones only and misses some. V and J calls and clone size follow that table, whereas D and trimming were derived from the DNA. This sample has under 250,000 clones, with approximately 90% found just once. Recruitment covered about two dozen US areas and drew participants whose ages spanned roughly 18 to 90 years. The recovered donors of Cohort 3 showed two negative PCRs, clearance, or symptom resolution.

The genes are TRBV6-2 or TRBV6-3 and TRBJ1-1, with TRBD1 as a possible D gene (5 bases). Sequenced sample: PBMCs or T cells enriched from blood (not recorded which). This TCR was sampled from a man aged 25 to 45 who had recovered from COVID-19. In DNA, the CDR3 is TGTGCCAGCAGTTATGCTGTGGGGGGAACTGAAGCTTTCTTT. As protein: CASSYAVGGTEAFF.